A selection of T cell receptor beta chains follows, all from one sample in a study of CXCR3-negative and CXCR3-positive naive CD8 T cells. TCRdb reworked the 5' RACE reads into one entry per CDR3 protein, no DNA. The sample has tens of thousands of distinct CDR3 sequences, and its top ten clones hold 0.5% to 0.6%. Source material: naive CXCR3+ CD8+ T cells from blood. The receptors derive from a human donor in good health. Some clones in this sample may be carry-over from other donors' samples. The CDR3 runs from the conserved cysteine through the conserved F or W.

TRBJ2-3	TRBV6-4	CASSTAGGETDTQYF
TRBJ1-5	TRBV7-6	CASSPTGGEGQPQHF
TRBJ2-7	TRBV10-3	CAISESEDEQYF
TRBJ1-5	TRBV19	CATRQDAGGNQPQHF
TRBJ1-2	TRBV18	CASSPPRGMEYGYTF
TRBJ2-7	TRBV5-5	CASSLAGTGYYEQYF
TRBJ2-7	TRBV7-2	CASSALQGAPRSEQYF
TRBJ2-3	TRBV7-2	CASSLVWETDTQYF
TRBJ2-3	TRBV11-3	CASSLRGRITDTQYF
TRBJ1-5	TRBV5-1	CASSPLPGEGQPQHF
TRBJ2-3	TRBV2	CASSPGPMRTDTQYF
TRBJ1-1	TRBV10-2	CASSANRNTEAFF
TRBJ2-3	TRBV28	CASSTGGGADTQYF
TRBJ2-7	TRBV12-3/TRBV12-4	CASRGTGARSYEQYF
TRBJ2-7	TRBV7-7	CASSSGTGASYEQYF
TRBJ1-2	TRBV28	CASSLEISGYYGYTF
TRBJ2-1	TRBV13	CASSNRTSSYNEQFF
TRBJ1-5	TRBV7-8	CASSLNGDSNQPQHF
TRBJ2-5	TRBV7-9	CASSLGFGEQETQNF
TRBJ2-1	TRBV7-9	CASSLAGREQFF
TRBJ1-1	TRBV18	CASSPARGEAFF
TRBJ2-3	TRBV6-5	CASSAPKTDTQYF
TRBJ1-2	TRBV20-1	CSARDGAQEAHGYGYTF
TRBJ2-1	TRBV6-2/TRBV6-3	CASTLTGPYNEQFF
TRBJ2-2	TRBV15	CATSRRETHTGELFF
TRBJ2-3	TRBV7-3	CASSVTVEGARVTDTQYF
TRBJ2-7	TRBV6-5	CASSQAESPYEQYF
TRBJ2-6	TRBV6-6	CASSLTGPSGANVLTF
TRBJ2-1	TRBV7-2	CASSLAHNEQFF
TRBJ2-7	TRBV20-1	CSAPGTSGGAEYEQYF
TRBJ2-1	TRBV5-1	CASSIRSSYNEQFF
TRBJ2-7	TRBV20-1	CSARWGGRPFYEQYF
TRBJ2-2	TRBV29-1	CSVGGETGELFF
TRBJ1-5	TRBV6-1	CASISGSSNQPQHF
TRBJ2-7	TRBV6-6	CASSYSLGYEQYF
TRBJ2-7	TRBV5-1	CASSLVQLGLDEQYF
TRBJ2-2	TRBV7-3	CASGSPNTGELFF
TRBJ2-1	TRBV14	CASSQDRSTEQFF
TRBJ1-1	TRBV20-1	CRAQGAHTEAFF
TRBJ1-1	TRBV27	CLSSLVENTEAFF
TRBJ2-2	TRBV6-5	CASSYSDRASTGELFF
TRBJ2-2	TRBV5-1	CASSILWTGEASNTGELFF
TRBJ2-7	TRBV9	CASSPQGRQFTYEQYF
TRBJ2-3	TRBV2	CASSERQADGDTQYF